This T cell receptor (beta chain) was recorded in a study of blood T cell repertoires in COVID-19. Study details: There were acute and convalescent COVID-19 samples, and they came from the United States, Italy and Spain. The cDNA or gDNA used as material had been derived from T cells, B-cell-depleted T cells, or PBMCs.

This CDR3 comprises 14 residues. The germline V gene has CDR1 GTSNPN and CDR2 SVGIG (reference sequence). With 3 bases removed from V and 2 bases from J, the gap between germline ends came to 13 bases. This clone appeared a single time. In the source study's methods: Amplification with reference gene primers provided the estimates of nucleated cell counts. The assay was immunoSEQ multiplex PCR, and TCRdb's table has in-frame clones only and misses some. That table gives V, J and clone size, and the DNA gave D and trimming. The sample contains around 230,000 clones, approximately 86% of which appear only once.

What was sequenced was peripheral blood. V gene TRBV30 combines with J gene TRBJ1-1, with a weak D call TRBD1 (5 bases). This clonotype was sampled from a man aged 35-49 years with acute or convalescent COVID-19. The CDR3 DNA reads as TGTGCCTGGAGCGCGGGGCAGGGTAACACTGAAGCTTTCTTT. Its protein is CAWSAGQGNTEAFF.